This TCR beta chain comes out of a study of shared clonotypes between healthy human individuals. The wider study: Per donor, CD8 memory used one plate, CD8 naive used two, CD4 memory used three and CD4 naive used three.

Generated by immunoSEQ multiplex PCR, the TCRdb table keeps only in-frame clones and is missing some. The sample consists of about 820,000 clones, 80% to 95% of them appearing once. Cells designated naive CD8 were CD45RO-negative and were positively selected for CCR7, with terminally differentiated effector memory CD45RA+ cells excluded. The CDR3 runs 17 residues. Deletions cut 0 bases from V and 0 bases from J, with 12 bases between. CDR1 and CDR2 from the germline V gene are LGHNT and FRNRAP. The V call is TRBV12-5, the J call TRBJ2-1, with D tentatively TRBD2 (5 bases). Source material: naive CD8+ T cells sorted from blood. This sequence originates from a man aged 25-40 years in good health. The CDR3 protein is CASGLVWRAGSYNEQFF. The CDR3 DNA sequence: TGTGCTAGTGGTTTGGTATGGCGGGCCGGCTCCTACAATGAGCAGTTCTTC.